This TCR beta chain stems from a study of chemoradiotherapy in HPV16-positive cancers. Germline lookup yields CDR1 SGHNT and CDR2 YENEEA. This CDR3 is 13 amino acids long. V shed 5 bases and J 6 bases; nucleotides not matched to a gene: 2. The protocol was immunoSEQ multiplex PCR, while the TCRdb copy is restricted to in-frame clones and leaves out a portion. The repertoire holds approximately 4,000 clones, with approximately 94% as singletons. The TCR comes from a human donor with HPV-associated anogenital cancer. This chain connects TRBV11-3 to TRBJ2-3; 10 bases are a match to TRBD1. The sequencing used tumor tissue, collected from a patient who underwent chemoradiotherapy. The CDR3 coding sequence is TGTGCCAGCAGCGGGACAGGGGTTGATACGCAGTATTTT. Protein product: CASSGTGVDTQYF. Using reference TRBV11-3 and TRBJ2-3 for the parts outside the CDR3, the full variable domain is EAGVVQSPRYKIIEKKQPVAFWCNPISGHNTLYWYLQNLGQGPELLIRYENEEAVDDSQLPKDRFSAERLKGVDSTLKIQPAELGDSAVYLCASSGTGVDTQYFGPGTRLTVL.